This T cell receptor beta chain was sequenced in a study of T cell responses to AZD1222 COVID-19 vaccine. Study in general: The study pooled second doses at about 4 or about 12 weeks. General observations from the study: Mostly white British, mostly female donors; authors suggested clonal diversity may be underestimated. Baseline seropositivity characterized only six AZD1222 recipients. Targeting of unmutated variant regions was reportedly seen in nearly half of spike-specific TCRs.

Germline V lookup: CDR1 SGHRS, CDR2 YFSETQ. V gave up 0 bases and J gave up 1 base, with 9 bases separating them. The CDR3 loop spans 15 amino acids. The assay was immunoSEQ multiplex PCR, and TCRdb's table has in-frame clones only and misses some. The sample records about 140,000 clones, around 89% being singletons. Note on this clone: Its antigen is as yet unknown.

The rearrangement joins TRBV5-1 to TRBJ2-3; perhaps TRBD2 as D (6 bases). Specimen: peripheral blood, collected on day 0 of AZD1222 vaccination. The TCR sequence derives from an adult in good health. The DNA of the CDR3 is TGCGCCAGCAGCTTGGGCGGGGCCGGCACAGATACGCAGTATTTT. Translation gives CASSLGGAGTDTQYF.